This T cell receptor (beta chain) was found in a study of T cells in narcolepsy (dated by TCRdb to 2016 to 2018). Study-wide context: Patients with narcolepsy type 1 or type 2 (NT1, NT2) were enrolled in the study together with healthy control donors. The study used TCR Vbeta sequencing to track clonotypes in blood and CSF while looking for autoreactive T cells in narcolepsy patients that target self-antigens of hypocretin neurons (hypocretin, TRIB2). Broader findings and caveats from the paper: Numbers of sequenced blood memory CD4+ clonotypes were comparable, with averages of some 42,000 in patients and 33,354 in controls. No sequences matching autoreactive T cell clones were contained in some blood memory CD4+ repertoires from patients and controls. Plots comparing CSF and blood CD4+ T cell clonotypes from the same patient highlighted HCRT-specific and TRIB2-specific autoreactive clonotypes. Autoreactive clonotypes were reported to be detected serially in the blood of the same patients and of different patients, but not in the blood of healthy controls.

Receptor libraries were prepared by the immunoSEQ multiplex PCR assay. TCRdb took over this immuneACCESS table, retaining in-frame rearrangements with V and J assigned. Such tables are incomplete; in checked studies, under half of the missing clones stem from an unresolved V gene, and the remainder is unexplained. The sample table shows roughly 30,000 clones, and 70% to 85% are seen once. Jointly, the top ten make up 2.3% of the sample. For this clone: Its antigen is currently not known. No quality values exist for individual bases; no much larger clone is one base distant.

Memory CD4+ T cells were sorted ex vivo from peripheral blood of narcolepsy patients and healthy controls for TCR Vbeta sequencing. Material: memory (CD45RA-) CD4+ T cells from blood. The cell subset or site label, read with the paper, signifies: memory T cells sorted ex vivo from peripheral blood. This clonotype originated in a human donor in good health.

The nucleotide sequence is TGTGCCACCAGCAGAGTGGGGGAGGGCTACACCTTC. It translates to CATSRVGEGYTF. The receptor chain draws on TRBV15 and TRBJ1-2; the D gene is perhaps TRBD1, on 5 matching bases. Deletion took 1 base off V and 8 bases off J, with a span of 8 bases between the germline ends. The germline V gene (reference sequence) sets CDR1 to LNHNV and CDR2 to YYDKDF. From the cysteine through the phenylalanine, the CDR3 covers 12 amino acids. The CDR3 DNA has 36 bases and is translated from base 1.